This T cell receptor (beta chain) was sequenced during a study of T cells in Graves' hyperthyroidism and ophthalmopathy. Points from the study as a whole: In validation, the model predicted ophthalmopathy. These predictions came a median roughly seven months before onset. Most thyroid clonotypes with frequency above 0.001 were detected in blood. By a 13 V-J model, ophthalmopathy was set apart from stable hyperthyroidism.

There were TCR beta CDR3 regions amplified from RNA transcripts. When the TCR CDR3 underwent first-round RT-PCR, the HTBI primer set was used. TCRdb independently ran MiXCR on the multiplex PCR reads; one entry per CDR3 protein. The sample lists about 360,000 distinct CDR3 sequences, over 10% occurring once. Germline loops: CDR1 LNHDA, CDR2 SQIVND (reference sequence). The CDR3 loop spans 15 amino acids. V dropped 6 bases and J dropped 1 base, with 13 bases sitting between them. This clonotype was found once. Its matching antigen is unknown. A lack of ophthalmopathy progression within 18 months defined stable Graves' hyperthyroidism.

Sequenced sample: blood. The sequence was obtained from a woman between 18 and 30 years old with Graves' hyperthyroidism. The chain uses TRBV19 and TRBJ1-5, with D possibly being TRBD1 (5 bases). The CDR3 DNA follows: TGTGCCAGTAGGGAAATAGGGGCGAGCAATCAGCCCCAGCATTTT. This sequence encodes CASREIGASNQPQHF.